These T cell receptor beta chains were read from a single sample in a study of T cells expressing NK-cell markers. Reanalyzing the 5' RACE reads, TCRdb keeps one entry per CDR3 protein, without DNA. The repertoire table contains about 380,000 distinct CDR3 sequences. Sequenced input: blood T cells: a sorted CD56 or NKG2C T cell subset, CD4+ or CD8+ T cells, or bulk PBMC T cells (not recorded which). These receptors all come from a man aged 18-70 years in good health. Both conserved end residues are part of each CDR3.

CDR3: CASRQQGIYEQYF
J: TRBJ2-7
V: TRBV27

CDR3: CASSEIWASAYEQYF
J: TRBJ2-7
V: TRBV2

CDR3: CASNGQGGNGYTF
J: TRBJ1-2
V: TRBV12-3/TRBV12-4

CDR3: CATSDPDTEQFF
J: TRBJ2-1
V: TRBV24-1

CDR3: CASSLVFGVQFF
J: TRBJ2-1
V: TRBV14

CDR3: CASFKGEGLNTEAFF
J: TRBJ1-1
V: TRBV5-1

CDR3: CAISESTPRQQFF
J: TRBJ2-1
V: TRBV10-3

CDR3: CSVKGRSSSYNEQFF
J: TRBJ2-1
V: TRBV20-1

CDR3: CASSSRLAGGSYNEQFF
J: TRBJ2-1
V: TRBV2

CDR3: CASSQDTRANYGYTF
J: TRBJ1-2
V: TRBV4-2

CDR3: CASSAQAAETQYF
J: TRBJ2-5
V: TRBV19

CDR3: CSAEDAPITDTQYF
J: TRBJ2-3
V: TRBV20-1

CDR3: CASSPRDSQNEQFF
J: TRBJ2-1
V: TRBV4-1

CDR3: CASSLQRNYEQYF
J: TRBJ2-7
V: TRBV6-1

CDR3: CASTQGSGPLEQYF
J: TRBJ2-7
V: TRBV25-1

CDR3: CASREYQETQYF
J: TRBJ2-5
V: TRBV28

CDR3: CASSSVPGLASDTQYF
J: TRBJ2-3
V: TRBV5-1

CDR3: CASSVEILGGEQYF
J: TRBJ2-7
V: TRBV9

CDR3: CASRLDIYTGELFF
J: TRBJ2-2
V: TRBV11-1

CDR3: CASSGLYGYTF
J: TRBJ1-2
V: TRBV6-1

CDR3: CASRGQGGQPQHF
J: TRBJ1-5
V: TRBV6-1

CDR3: CATSDPSGGASETQYF
J: TRBJ2-5
V: TRBV24-1

CDR3: CSARAGGRGNQPQHF
J: TRBJ1-5
V: TRBV20-1

CDR3: CASSSGLAGASTGELFF
J: TRBJ2-2
V: TRBV7-7

CDR3: CASSQDVGGRAETQYF
J: TRBJ2-5
V: TRBV4-1

CDR3: CASSRSGFEGQYF
J: TRBJ2-7
V: TRBV7-8

CDR3: CASSQDPGRLYGYTF
J: TRBJ1-2
V: TRBV4-1

CDR3: CASSFKGGSSYNEQFF
J: TRBJ2-1
V: TRBV5-1

CDR3: CASRRDISYGYTF
J: TRBJ1-2
V: TRBV2